The 3 T cell receptor beta chains below come from one sample, sequenced in a study of blood T cell repertoires in COVID-19. Profiling relied on immunoSEQ multiplex PCR, and the TCRdb table lists in-frame clones only, not all of them. The profile shows some 150,000 clones, approximately 86% of them singletons. Sequenced material: peripheral blood. Source of these receptors: a woman in her sixties with acute or convalescent COVID-19.

The J gene is TRBJ1-5, the V gene TRBV29-1, with D possibly TRBD1 on 6 matching bases. The CDR3 contains 13 residues. Germline V gene data show CDR1 as SQVTM and CDR2 as ANQGSEA. Trimming left V 4 bases short and J 2 bases short, with 9 bases between. For the CDR3, the DNA is TGCAGCGTTGTACAGGGCGGCAATCAGCCCCAGCATTTT. It yields the protein CSVVQGGNQPQHF. Based on the CDR3 plus reference TRBV29-1 and TRBJ1-5, the full variable domain is SAVISQKPSRDICQRGTSLTIQCQVDSQVTMMFWYRQQPGQSLTLIATANQGSEATYESGFVIDKFPISRPNLTFSTLTVSNMSPEDSSIYLCSVVQGGNQPQHFGDGTRLSIL.

The chain has TRBV6-4 and TRBJ2-3; possibly TRBD2 for D (5 bases). The CDR3 contains 13 residues. Germline CDR1 is MRHNA and CDR2 is SNTAGT. Trimming took 5 bases from V and 6 from J, leaving 12 bases between them. Here the CDR3 DNA reads TGTGCCAGCAGTCTCGACCGCGGGGATACGCAGTATTTT. It encodes CASSLDRGDTQYF.

Of note for this clone: The sample holds other DNA sequences that translate to the same CDR3. This chain connects TRBV5-1 to TRBJ1-2, with 9 bases lining up with TRBD1. The CDR3 runs to 14 residues. Losses at the gene ends were 2 bases for V and 3 bases for J; bases not matched to a gene: 2. Looked up from germline, CDR1 is SGHRS and CDR2 is YFSETQ. CDR3 nucleotide sequence: TGCGCCAGCAGCTTCACAGGGGGCGACTATGGCTACACCTTC. It codes for CASSFTGGDYGYTF.